Presented here are 30 T cell receptor beta chains from one specimen sequenced in a study of CD8+ T cells in alopecia areata. TCR sequencing used cDNA made by reverse transcription of extracted RNA. TCRdb's table, derived via immunoSEQ multiplex PCR, lists solely in-frame clones and lacks some. Altogether approximately 150,000 clones are present, about 51% being singletons, with the ten largest covering approximately 1%. This material consisted of CD4+ T cells sorted from blood, taken at week 0. Receptor source: a human donor with alopecia areata.

V is TRBV6-6 and J is TRBJ2-6; possibly TRBD1 for D (6 bases). The V end was cut by 9 bases, the J end by 0 bases, with 15 bases between. This CDR3 is 16 amino acids long. CDR1 is MNHNY, CDR2 SVGAGI, per germline (reference sequence). CDR3 DNA: TGTGCCAGTATGGGACACCGGATCTCTGGGGCCAACGTCCTGACTTTC. This encodes CASMGHRISGANVLTF.

The chain has TRBV30 and TRBJ1-1; 7 bases align to TRBD1. Germline-derived CDR1 and CDR2 are GTSNPN and SVGIG (reference sequence). The CDR3 runs 13 residues. The trim removed 3 bases at V and 0 bases at J, leaving 1 base unmatched. CDR3: CAWRQGMNTEAFF. The CDR3 coding sequence is TGTGCCTGGAGACAGGGGATGAACACTGAAGCTTTCTTT.

This clone was detected only a few times. Written as DNA, the CDR3 is TGTGCCAGCCAGGGGTCACCCGACATTCAGTACTTC. This translates into CASQGSPDIQYF. The rearrangement joins TRBV18 to TRBJ2-4; tentatively, D is TRBD1 (6 bases). Per germline, CDR1 KGHSH and CDR2 LQKENI. V lost 8 bases, J lost 8 bases, and 13 bases lay in between. CDR3 length: 12 residues.

The chain links TRBV7-2 to TRBJ1-2; D is uncertain. The V end was cut by 1 base, the J end by 3 bases, with 12 bases between. The CDR3 length is 15 residues. The germline V gene encodes CDR1 SGHTA and CDR2 FQGNSA. The CDR3 nucleotides are TGTGCCAGCAGCTTAGTTTCCCGACGAGACTATGGCTACACCTTC. Its protein is CASSLVSRRDYGYTF.

This clone was found a few times. V usage is TRBV29-1 and J usage is TRBJ2-2, with no clear D. Deletions cut 7 bases from V and 3 bases from J, with 12 bases between. The germline V gene encodes CDR1 SQVTM and CDR2 ANQGSEA. The CDR3 covers 13 residues. This CDR3 is CSAGSADTGELFF. DNA of the CDR3: TGCAGCGCTGGGTCCGCGGACACCGGGGAGCTGTTTTTT.

This chain uses TRBV23-1 with TRBJ2-5; 16 bases map to TRBD2. TRBV23-1 is assigned to the ORF class and has an uncertain function. The CDR3 is made up of 19 amino acids. The J segment lost 5 bases and the V segment lost 1 base, leaving 10 bases of the junction unmatched. The CDR3 loop reads CASSQLPGTSGRGVETQYF. DNA for the CDR3: TGCGCCAGCAGTCAATTGCCCGGGACTAGCGGGAGGGGTGTTGAGACCCAGTACTTC.

Only a few counts were recorded for this clone. The V and J genes are TRBV2 and TRBJ2-7; no firm D call. The germline CDR1 and CDR2 sequences are SNHLY and FYNNEI. CDR3 size: 13 residues. V was clipped by 8 bases and J by 6 bases, with 17 bases between them. CDR3 sequence (DNA): TGTGCCAGCCGCACAACCCCGGCGTCCGAGCAGTACTTC. Its translation: CASRTTPASEQYF.

This clone has only a few counts. J is TRBJ2-5 and V is TRBV29-1; D gene unclear. The V and J ends lost 4 bases and 5 bases respectively, with 14 bases between them. Germline values: CDR1 SQVTM, CDR2 ANQGSEA. The CDR3 totals 13 residues. The CDR3 DNA reads as TGCAGCGTTGGTAACAGCATTAGGGAGACCCAGTACTTC. This sequence encodes CSVGNSIRETQYF.

V is TRBV28 and J is TRBJ1-2, with no clear D. This CDR3 has 15 amino acids. Deletions cut 3 bases from V and 5 bases from J, with 16 bases between. Germline CDR1 MDHEN, CDR2 SYDVKM. The CDR3 spells CASSFARPPRYGYTF. The CDR3 nucleotides are TGTGCCAGCAGTTTTGCCAGGCCACCTCGATATGGCTACACCTTC.

This clone was seen only a few times. This chain connects TRBV7-8 to TRBJ1-5; possibly TRBD1 for D (5 bases). The V gene's germline CDR1 is SGHVS and CDR2 FQNEAQ. The ends were cut back, 1 base at V and 2 bases at J, with 6 bases in the middle. This CDR3 has 14 amino acids. The CDR3 DNA follows: TGTGCCAGCAGCTTAGTACAGGGCAATCAGCCCCAGCATTTT. As protein: CASSLVQGNQPQHF.

The chain carries TRBV7-2 and TRBJ2-7, with D uncertain. This CDR3 has 16 amino acids. Trimming took off 0 bases at V and 7 bases at J, with 19 bases between the two ends. CDR1 SGHTA and CDR2 FQGNSA come from the germline V gene. In DNA, the CDR3 is TGTGCCAGCAGCTTAGCCGGTGTGGGCCTAATGCGGGAGCAGTACTTC. Protein: CASSLAGVGLMREQYF.

As to this clone: Other DNA sequences in this specimen translate into the identical CDR3. The V and J genes are TRBV29-1 and TRBJ2-2, with a tentative D call TRBD1 (8 bases). The germline CDR1 and CDR2 sequences are SQVTM and ANQGSEA. Trimming removed 6 bases from V and 5 bases from J, with 13 bases in between. The CDR3 is 13 amino acids. The DNA of the CDR3 is TGCAGCGTCGACAGGGGAGGGACCGGGGAGCTGTTTTTT. Translated, it gives CSVDRGGTGELFF.

The chain couples TRBV7-8 to TRBJ2-1; D is undetermined. Germline values: CDR1 SGHVS, CDR2 FQNEAQ. Trimming took off 3 bases at V and 5 bases at J, with 8 bases between the two ends. The CDR3 loop spans 13 amino acids. The CDR3 nucleotides read TGTGCCAGCAGCTTCGGACCAGACAATGAGCAGTTCTTC. This gives the protein CASSFGPDNEQFF.

The V call is TRBV30, the J call TRBJ1-5; D remains unclear. The CDR3 runs 15 residues. V lost 2 bases to trimming and J lost 6 bases, with 17 bases between them. Germline CDR1 GTSNPN, CDR2 SVGIG (reference sequence). This chain's CDR3 is CAWSIPEREGQPQHF. The CDR3 DNA is TGTGCCTGGAGTATCCCCGAAAGGGAGGGTCAGCCCCAGCATTTT.

This clone was recorded once. The chain carries TRBV30 and TRBJ2-2; 11 positions match TRBD1. This CDR3 region has 15 residues. Germline values: CDR1 GTSNPN, CDR2 SVGIG (reference sequence). Losses at the gene ends were 1 base for V and 7 bases for J; bases not matched to a gene: 5. This chain's CDR3 is CAWSGGQGDNGELFF. The DNA for the CDR3 is TGTGCCTGGAGTGGGGGACAGGGGGATAACGGGGAGCTGTTTTTT.

V usage is TRBV7-8 and J usage is TRBJ2-2; D is unresolved. Germline loops: CDR1 SGHVS, CDR2 FQNEAQ. The V end lost 5 bases, the J end lost 5 bases, and 12 bases lay between the germline ends. CDR3 size: 14 residues. CDR3 DNA sequence: TGTGCCAGCAGCCCCCCTGGACGGACCGGGGAGCTGTTTTTT. It yields the protein CASSPPGRTGELFF.

This chain uses TRBV13 with TRBJ2-5; D not certain. Germline V gene data show CDR1 as PRHDT and CDR2 as FYEKMQ (reference sequence). The V and J ends lost 2 bases and 5 bases respectively, with 12 bases between them. The CDR3 has 14 residues. CDR3: CASSLRSPAETQYF. CDR3 coding DNA: TGTGCCAGCAGCTTAAGGAGTCCTGCGGAGACCCAGTACTTC. Together with reference TRBV13 and TRBJ2-5, the CDR3 gives the full variable domain: AAGVIQSPRHLIKEKRETATLKCYPIPRHDTVYWYQQGPGQDPQFLISFYEKMQSDKGSIPDRFSAQQFSDYHSELNMSSLELGDSALYFCASSLRSPAETQYFGPGTRLLVL.

This clone appeared a few times. Other DNA sequences from this sample encode an identical CDR3 as well. This chain connects TRBV6-5 to TRBJ1-5; D remains unclear. From germline, CDR1 is MNHEY and CDR2 SVGAGI. The V end was cut by 5 bases, the J end by 3 bases, with 11 bases between. The CDR3 consists of 14 residues. The CDR3 sequence: CASSSAGSNQPQHF. CDR3 coding DNA: TGTGCCAGCAGTAGCGCGGGATCCAATCAGCCCCAGCATTTT.

The rearrangement joins TRBV15 to TRBJ1-2; maybe TRBD1 (6 bases). The CDR3 consists of 14 residues. CDR1 is LNHNV, CDR2 YYDKDF, per germline (reference sequence). The V end was cut by 1 base, the J end by 4 bases, with 10 bases between. For the CDR3, the DNA is TGTGCCACCAGCAGAGGGGAGGGGGTCTATGGCTACACCTTC. The encoded protein is CATSRGEGVYGYTF.

This clone occurred a few times. This rearrangement joins TRBV29-1 to TRBJ1-2; the D is unclear. Between the trimmed V and J ends, which lost 0 bases and 9 bases, there was a span of 17 bases. CDR3 length: 14 amino acids. Looked up from germline, CDR1 is SQVTM and CDR2 is ANQGSEA. The CDR3 loop is CSVEDGTLGSSYTF. The DNA for the CDR3 is TGCAGCGTTGAAGATGGTACCCTGGGAAGTAGCTACACCTTC.

This clone showed up just a few times. This rearrangement joins TRBV4-1 to TRBJ2-2; TRBD2 agrees at 7 bases. In germline, CDR1 is MGHRA, CDR2 YSYEKL. V lost 3 bases to trimming and J lost 13 bases; unmatched junction nucleotides: 5. This CDR3 region has 12 residues. The CDR3 DNA is TGCGCCAGCAGCCACAATAGCGGGTTGCTGTTTTTT. This translates into CASSHNSGLLFF.

This clone appeared a single time. The chain is built from TRBV29-1 and TRBJ1-1; D unresolved. V lost 7 bases to trimming and J lost 0 bases, with 12 bases between them. This CDR3 contains 13 residues. In germline, CDR1 is SQVTM, CDR2 ANQGSEA. In DNA form, the CDR3 reads TGCAGCGCGGGCCTGGGGATGAACACTGAAGCTTTCTTT. This sequence encodes CSAGLGMNTEAFF.

This clone has just one count. This chain joins TRBV5-1 and TRBJ2-5; D remains unclear. From germline, CDR1 is SGHRS and CDR2 YFSETQ. Trimming left V 5 bases short and J 4 bases short, with 12 bases between. CDR3 length: 13 amino acids. CDR3 loop: CASSRPPIETQYF. For the CDR3, the DNA is TGCGCCAGCAGTCGTCCTCCGATAGAGACCCAGTACTTC.

J is TRBJ1-1 and V is TRBV29-1; D unclear. Germline V gene sequence: CDR1 SQVTM, CDR2 ANQGSEA. V lost 1 base and J lost 1, with 10 bases in between. The CDR3 runs 14 residues. CDR3: CSVEVRFSNTEAFF. The CDR3 bases are TGCAGCGTTGAAGTCAGATTCTCGAACACTGAAGCTTTCTTT.

This rearrangement joins TRBV29-1 to TRBJ2-7, with D possibly being TRBD1 or TRBD2 (6 bases each). Trimming stripped 7 bases from V and 1 base from J, with 17 bases between. Germline-derived CDR1 and CDR2 are SQVTM and ANQGSEA. CDR3 length: 14 amino acids. In nucleotides, the CDR3 is TGCAGCGCCTCAGGGGACTCTGGATCCTACGAGCAGTACTTC. Amino acid sequence: CSASGDSGSYEQYF.

This chain connects TRBV29-1 to TRBJ1-2; D gene unclear. V was pared by 8 bases and J by 3 bases, with 10 bases between. CDR1 is SQVTM, CDR2 ANQGSEA, per germline. This CDR3 comprises 11 residues. The CDR3 loop is CSLRTDYGYTF. CDR3 sequence (DNA): TGCAGCTTACGTACAGACTATGGCTACACCTTC.

This clone was found a few times. V usage is TRBV2 and J usage is TRBJ1-4; 10 bases align to TRBD1. Germline-derived CDR1 and CDR2 are SNHLY and FYNNEI. V was clipped by 11 bases and J by 5 bases; unmatched bases: 8. The CDR3 is 14 residues long. The CDR3 DNA reads TGTGCCGGTGCTCGGGACAGGGGAAATGAAAAACTGTTTTTT. Protein sequence: CAGARDRGNEKLFF.

This clone was seen once. The V gene is TRBV30, the J gene TRBJ1-2, with D unresolved. The CDR3 spans 13 residues. CDR1 and CDR2 from the germline V gene are GTSNPN and SVGIG (reference sequence). V was cut by 0 bases and J by 10 bases, with 15 bases left in between. This CDR3 reads CAWSVQSISPYTF. Written as DNA, the CDR3 is TGTGCCTGGAGTGTACAGAGTATTAGTCCCTACACCTTC.

The J gene is TRBJ2-5, the V gene TRBV30; D is ambiguous. CDR3 length: 13 residues. The germline V gene has CDR1 GTSNPN and CDR2 SVGIG (reference sequence). Trimming took off 0 bases at V and 7 bases at J, with 12 bases between the two ends. The CDR3, as DNA: TGTGCCTGGAGTGTACACGGTTTGGGGACCCAGTACTTC. Translation gives CAWSVHGLGTQYF.

This clone has only a few counts. DNA of the CDR3: TGCAGTGCTAGTCCAGGGCCGGTTCAGTACTTC. Protein product: CSASPGPVQYF. This chain links TRBV20-1 with TRBJ2-4, with D possibly being TRBD1 (5 bases). V was pared by 3 bases and J by 11 bases, with 11 bases between. CDR3 length: 11 amino acids. CDR1 and CDR2 from the germline V gene are DFQATT and SNEGSKA (reference sequence).